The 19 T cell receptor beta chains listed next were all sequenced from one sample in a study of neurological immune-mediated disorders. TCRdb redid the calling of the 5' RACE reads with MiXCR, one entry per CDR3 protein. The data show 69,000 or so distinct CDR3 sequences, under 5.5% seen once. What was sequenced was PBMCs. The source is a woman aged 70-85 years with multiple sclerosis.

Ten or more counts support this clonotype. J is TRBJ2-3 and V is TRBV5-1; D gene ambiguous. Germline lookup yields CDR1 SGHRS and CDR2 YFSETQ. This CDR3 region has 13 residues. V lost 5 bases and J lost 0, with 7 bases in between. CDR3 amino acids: CASSPPSTDTQYF. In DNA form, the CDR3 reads TGCGCCAGCAGTCCACCTAGCACAGATACGCAGTATTTT.

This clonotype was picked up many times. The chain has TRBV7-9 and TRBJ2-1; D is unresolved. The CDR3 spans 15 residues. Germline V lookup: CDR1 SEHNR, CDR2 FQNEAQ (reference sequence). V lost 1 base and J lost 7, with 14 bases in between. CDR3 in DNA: TGTGCCAGCAGCTTAGTGGTAGGTCCCCTAAATGAGCAGTTCTTC. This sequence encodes CASSLVVGPLNEQFF.

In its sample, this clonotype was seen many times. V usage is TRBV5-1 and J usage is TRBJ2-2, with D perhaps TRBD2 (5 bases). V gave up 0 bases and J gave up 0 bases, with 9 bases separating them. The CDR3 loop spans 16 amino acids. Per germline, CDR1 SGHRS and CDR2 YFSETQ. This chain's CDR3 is CASSLATGTNTGELFF. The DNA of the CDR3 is TGCGCCAGCAGCTTGGCGACCGGGACGAACACCGGGGAGCTGTTTTTT. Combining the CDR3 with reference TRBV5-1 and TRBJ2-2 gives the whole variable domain KAGVTQTPRYLIKTRGQQVTLSCSPISGHRSVSWYQQTPGQGLQFLFEYFSETQRNKGNFPGRFSGRQFSNSRSEMNVSTLELGDSALYLCASSLATGTNTGELFFGEGSRLTVL.

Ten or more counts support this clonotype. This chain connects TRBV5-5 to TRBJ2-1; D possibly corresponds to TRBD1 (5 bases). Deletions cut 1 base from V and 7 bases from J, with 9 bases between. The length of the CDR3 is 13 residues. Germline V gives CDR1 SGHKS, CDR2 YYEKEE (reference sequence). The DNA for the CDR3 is TGTGCCAGCAGCTTGTCCAGGGCAAATGAGCAGTTCTTC. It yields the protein CASSLSRANEQFF. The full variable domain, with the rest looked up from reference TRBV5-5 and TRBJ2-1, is DAGVTQSPTHLIKTRGQQVTLRCSPISGHKSVSWYQQVLGQGPQFIFQYYEKEERGRGNFPDRFSARQFPNYSSELNVNALLLGDSALYLCASSLSRANEQFFGPGTRLTVL.

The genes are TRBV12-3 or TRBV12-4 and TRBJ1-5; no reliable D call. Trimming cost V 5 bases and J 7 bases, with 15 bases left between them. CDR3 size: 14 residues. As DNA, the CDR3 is TGTGCCAGCAGTCTAGGTGGGGTGCGGCAGCCCCAGCATTTT. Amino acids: CASSLGGVRQPQHF.

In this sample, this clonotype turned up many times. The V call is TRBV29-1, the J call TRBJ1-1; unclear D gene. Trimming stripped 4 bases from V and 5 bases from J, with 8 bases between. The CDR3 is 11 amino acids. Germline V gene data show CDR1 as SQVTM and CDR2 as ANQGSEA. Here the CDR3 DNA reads TGCAGCGTTGCCTTTTCAACTGAAGCTTTCTTT. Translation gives CSVAFSTEAFF.

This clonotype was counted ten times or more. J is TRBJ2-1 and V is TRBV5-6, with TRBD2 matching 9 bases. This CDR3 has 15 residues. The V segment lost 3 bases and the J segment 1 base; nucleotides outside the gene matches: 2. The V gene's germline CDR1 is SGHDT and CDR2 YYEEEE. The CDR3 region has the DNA TGTGCCAGCAGCTCGGGACTAGCATCCTACAATGAGCAGTTCTTC. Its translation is CASSSGLASYNEQFF. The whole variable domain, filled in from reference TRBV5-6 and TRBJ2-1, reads DAGVTQSPTHLIKTRGQQVTLRCSPKSGHDTVSWYQQALGQGPQFIFQYYEEEERQRGNFPDRFSGHQFPNYSSELNVNALLLGDSALYLCASSSGLASYNEQFFGPGTRLTVL.

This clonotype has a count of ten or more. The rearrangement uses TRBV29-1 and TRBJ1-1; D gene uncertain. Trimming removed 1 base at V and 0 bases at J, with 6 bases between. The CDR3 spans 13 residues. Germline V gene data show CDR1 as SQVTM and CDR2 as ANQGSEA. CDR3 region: CSVEGAVNTEAFF. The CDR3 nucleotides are TGCAGCGTTGAAGGGGCAGTGAACACTGAAGCTTTCTTT.

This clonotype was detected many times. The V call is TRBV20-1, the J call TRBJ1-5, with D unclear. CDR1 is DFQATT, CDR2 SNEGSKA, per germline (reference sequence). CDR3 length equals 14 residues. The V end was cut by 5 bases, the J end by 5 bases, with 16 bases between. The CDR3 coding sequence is TGCAGTGCTCCACCCGGAGGGCTGGATCAGCCCCAGCATTTT. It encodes CSAPPGGLDQPQHF.

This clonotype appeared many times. Here the CDR3 reads CAISPETVNYGYTF. The CDR3 bases are TGTGCCATCAGCCCGGAGACAGTTAACTATGGCTACACCTTC. V gene TRBV10-3 combines with J gene TRBJ1-2; TRBD1 might be the D (5 bases). The CDR3 sequence is 14 residues long. The germline V gene encodes CDR1 ENHRY and CDR2 SYGVKD. Between the trimmed V and J ends, which lost 6 bases and 1 base, there was a span of 12 bases.

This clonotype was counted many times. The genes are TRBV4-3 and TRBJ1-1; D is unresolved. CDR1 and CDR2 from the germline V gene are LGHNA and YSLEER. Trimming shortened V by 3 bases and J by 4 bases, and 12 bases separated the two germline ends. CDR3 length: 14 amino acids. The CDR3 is CASSQSKRATEAFF. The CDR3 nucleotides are TGCGCCAGCAGCCAGAGTAAGAGGGCCACTGAAGCTTTCTTT.

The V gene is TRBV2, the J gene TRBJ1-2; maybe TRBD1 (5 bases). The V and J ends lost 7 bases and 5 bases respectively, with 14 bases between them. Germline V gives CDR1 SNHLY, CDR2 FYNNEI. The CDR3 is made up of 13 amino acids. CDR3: CASKVTAGYGYTF. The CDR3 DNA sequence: TGTGCCAGCAAAGTGACAGCCGGTTATGGCTACACCTTC. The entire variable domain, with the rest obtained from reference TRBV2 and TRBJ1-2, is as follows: EPEVTQTPSHQVTQMGQEVILRCVPISNHLYFYWYRQILGQKVEFLVSFYNNEISEKSEIFDDQFSVERPDGSNFTLKIRSTKLEDSAMYFCASKVTAGYGYTFGSGTRLTVV.

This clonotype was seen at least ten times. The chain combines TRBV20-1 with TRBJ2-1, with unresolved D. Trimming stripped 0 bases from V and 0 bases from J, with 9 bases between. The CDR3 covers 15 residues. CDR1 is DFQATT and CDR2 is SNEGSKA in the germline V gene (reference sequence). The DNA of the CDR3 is TGCAGTGCTAGAGATCTGACGGCCTCCTACAATGAGCAGTTCTTC. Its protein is CSARDLTASYNEQFF.

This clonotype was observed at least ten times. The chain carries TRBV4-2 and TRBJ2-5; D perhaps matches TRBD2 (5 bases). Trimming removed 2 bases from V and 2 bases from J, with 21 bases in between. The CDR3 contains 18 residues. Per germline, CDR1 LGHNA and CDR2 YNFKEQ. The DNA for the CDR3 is TGTGCCAGCAGCCAAACTCAGGTCCGAGGGATTCTACAAGAGACCCAGTACTTC. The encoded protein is CASSQTQVRGILQETQYF.

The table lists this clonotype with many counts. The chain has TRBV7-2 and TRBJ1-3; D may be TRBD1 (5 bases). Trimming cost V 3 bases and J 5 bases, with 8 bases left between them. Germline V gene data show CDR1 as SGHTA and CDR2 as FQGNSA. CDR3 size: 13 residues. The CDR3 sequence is CASSFPGRNTIYF. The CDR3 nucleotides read TGTGCCAGCAGCTTCCCAGGGAGAAACACCATATATTTT.

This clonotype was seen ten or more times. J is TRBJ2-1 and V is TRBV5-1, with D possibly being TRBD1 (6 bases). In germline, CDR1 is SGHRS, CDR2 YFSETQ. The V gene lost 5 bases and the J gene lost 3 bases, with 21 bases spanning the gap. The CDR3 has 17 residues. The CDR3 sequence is CASSLPLPLTGYNEQFF. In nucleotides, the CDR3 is TGCGCCAGCAGTTTGCCTCTGCCTTTGACAGGCTACAATGAGCAGTTCTTC.

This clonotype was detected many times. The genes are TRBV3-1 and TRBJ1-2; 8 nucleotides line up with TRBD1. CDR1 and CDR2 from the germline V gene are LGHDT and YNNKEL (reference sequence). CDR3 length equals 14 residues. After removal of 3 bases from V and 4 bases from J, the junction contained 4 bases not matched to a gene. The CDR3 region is CASSHSDRAYGYTF. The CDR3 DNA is TGTGCCAGCAGCCACTCGGACAGGGCCTATGGCTACACCTTC.

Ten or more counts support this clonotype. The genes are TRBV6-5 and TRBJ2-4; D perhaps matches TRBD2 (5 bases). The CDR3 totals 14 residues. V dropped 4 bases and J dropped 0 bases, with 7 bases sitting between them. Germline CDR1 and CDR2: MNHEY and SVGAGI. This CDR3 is CASSSAGAKNIQYF. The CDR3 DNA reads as TGTGCCAGCAGTTCGGCGGGAGCCAAAAACATTCAGTACTTC.

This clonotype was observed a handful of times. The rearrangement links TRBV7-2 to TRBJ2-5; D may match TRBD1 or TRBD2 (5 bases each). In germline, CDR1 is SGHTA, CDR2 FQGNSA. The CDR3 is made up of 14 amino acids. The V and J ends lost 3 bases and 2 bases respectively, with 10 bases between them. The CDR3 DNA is TGTGCCAGCAGCTTCAGGGACCGACAAGAGACCCAGTACTTC. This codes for CASSFRDRQETQYF.